The clone carrying this TCR beta chain was counted a single time. These data come from a study of T cells in localized non-small cell lung cancer. The CDR3 is 12 amino acids. V dropped 5 bases and J dropped 0 bases, with 3 bases sitting between them. Germline lookup yields CDR1 SGHTA and CDR2 FQGNSA. Produced via immunoSEQ multiplex PCR; TCRdb's table is partial and in-frame only. The table records fewer than 20,000 clones, about 91% of them present only once. Sequences were derived from peripheral blood, sampled before any cancer treatment. The J gene is TRBJ2-3, the V gene TRBV7-2, with D unclear. The clonotype was recovered from a female donor aged 60 or older with stage III squamous cell lung carcinoma. In DNA, the CDR3 is TGTGCCAGCAGCGCTAGCACAGATACGCAGTATTTT. It is translated as CASSASTDTQYF.